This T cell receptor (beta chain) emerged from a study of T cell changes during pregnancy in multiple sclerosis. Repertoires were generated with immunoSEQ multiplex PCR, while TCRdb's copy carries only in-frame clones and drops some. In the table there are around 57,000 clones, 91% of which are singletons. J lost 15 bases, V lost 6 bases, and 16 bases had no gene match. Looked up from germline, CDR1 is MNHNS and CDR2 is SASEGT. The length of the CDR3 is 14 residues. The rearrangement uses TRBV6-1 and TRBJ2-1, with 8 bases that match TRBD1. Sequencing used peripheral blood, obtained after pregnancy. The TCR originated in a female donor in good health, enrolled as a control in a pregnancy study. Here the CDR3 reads CASRIDLATGAGFF. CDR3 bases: TGTGCCAGCAGGATAGACCTGGCGACAGGGGCAGGGTTCTTC.